The clone carrying this T cell receptor beta chain was seen only once. This specimen belongs to a study of blood T cell repertoires in COVID-19. This CDR3 comprises 16 residues. From germline, CDR1 is SEHNR and CDR2 FQNEAQ (reference sequence). Trimming cost V 3 bases and J 2 bases, with 17 bases left between them. Profiled with immunoSEQ multiplex PCR; TCRdb holds only in-frame clones, not every one. The sample holds 150,000 to 200,000 clones; about 84% are singletons and the top ten take over 7.5%. Enrolled through a virtual design, the participants were between roughly 18 and 100 years of age and came from 24 US areas. Participants had their cohort set by participant-reported clinical history.

Input material: PBMCs or T cells enriched from blood (not recorded which). The V and J genes are TRBV7-9 and TRBJ2-7; no clear D. This TCR was recovered from a woman in her twenties or thirties who had recovered from COVID-19. Here the CDR3 DNA reads TGTGCCAGCAGCTTCCGCGGAGCCCCCCTTACCTACGAGCAGTACTTC. It yields the protein CASSFRGAPLTYEQYF. The entire variable domain, with the rest obtained from reference TRBV7-9 and TRBJ2-7, is as follows: DTGVSQNPRHKITKRGQNVTFRCDPISEHNRLYWYRQTLGQGPEFLTYFQNEAQLEKSRLLSDRFSAERPKGSFSTLEIQRTEQGDSAMYLCASSFRGAPLTYEQYFGPGTRLTVT.